This T cell receptor beta chain came from a study of early T cells in non-severe SARS-CoV-2 infection. Study context: Sequenced material consisted of bulk RNA (from unsorted whole blood), and chains were unpaired.

A few counts support this clonotype. Its antigen is still unknown. There are 17 residues in the CDR3. The V and J ends lost 0 bases and 4 bases respectively, with 15 bases between them. Germline loops: CDR1 MGHRA, CDR2 YSYEKL. Whole-study findings and limits: CD4 and private specificities were missed by VDJdb matching, which favored anti-spike CD8 responses.

Unique molecular identifiers tagged individual cDNA molecules. Via MiXCR, TCRdb re-called the 5' RACE reads, giving one row per CDR3 protein. The sample has roughly 110,000 distinct CDR3 sequences, approximately 10% seen once; the top ten hold approximately 8.1%. V usage is TRBV4-1 and J usage is TRBJ2-2; a weak D match, TRBD2 (5 bases). This sequence originates from an adult who was a healthcare worker with PCR-confirmed SARS-CoV-2 infection or an uninfected control (not recorded which). The sample comprised whole blood. For the CDR3, the DNA is TGCGCCAGCAGCCAAGAATCCGCGAGGGTAGGCACCGGGGAGCTGTTTTTT. Its translation: CASSQESARVGTGELFF.